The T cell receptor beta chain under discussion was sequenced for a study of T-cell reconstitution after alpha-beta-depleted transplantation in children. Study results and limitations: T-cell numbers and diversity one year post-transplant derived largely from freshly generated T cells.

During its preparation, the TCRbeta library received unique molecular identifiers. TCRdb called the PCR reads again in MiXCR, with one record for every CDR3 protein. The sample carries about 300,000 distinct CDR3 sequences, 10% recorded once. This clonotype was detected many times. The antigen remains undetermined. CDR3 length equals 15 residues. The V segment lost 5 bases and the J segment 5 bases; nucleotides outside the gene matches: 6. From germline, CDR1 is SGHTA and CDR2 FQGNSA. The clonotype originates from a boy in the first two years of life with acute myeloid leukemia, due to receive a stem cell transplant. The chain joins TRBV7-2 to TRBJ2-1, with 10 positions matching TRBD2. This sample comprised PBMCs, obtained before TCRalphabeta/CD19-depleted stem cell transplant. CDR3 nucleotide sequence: TGTGCCAGCAGCCCCGGACTAGCGGTAAACAATGAGCAGTTCTTC. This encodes CASSPGLAVNNEQFF.